The 9 T cell receptor beta chains below were found in one sample sequenced in a study of blood T cells in healthy people across ages. The authors ran a second PCR of 7 to 11 cycles using a sample-barcoded 5' primer and a J-beta primer mix. TCRdb recomputed calls from the 5' RACE reads with MiXCR, one row per CDR3 protein. Of hundreds of thousands of distinct CDR3 sequences in the sample, more than 50% are singletons; the top ten hold more than 25%. Sequencing was done on a sample of blood. These receptors came from a man aged 35 to 55 in good health.

The table lists this clonotype with a few counts. The chain recombines TRBV10-3 with TRBJ2-7; either TRBD1 or TRBD2 may supply D (5 bases each). The CDR3 sequence is 15 residues long. V lost 2 bases and J 3 bases, leaving 14 bases between the germline ends. Germline V gene data show CDR1 as ENHRY and CDR2 as SYGVKD. The CDR3 region has the DNA TGTGCCATCAGTGAGATTGGGACCACCCTCTACGAGCAGTACTTC. Translation gives CAISEIGTTLYEQYF.

DNA of the CDR3: TGCGCCAGCAGCTCTTTCCGGGACAGGATTTACAATGAGCAGTTCTTC. Translated: CASSSFRDRIYNEQFF. This chain uses TRBV5-1 with TRBJ2-1, with 8 nucleotides matching TRBD1. This CDR3 contains 16 residues. Germline values: CDR1 SGHRS, CDR2 YFSETQ. J was trimmed by 4 bases and V by 3 bases; bases with no gene match: 9. Full variable domain (missing parts from reference TRBV5-1 and TRBJ2-1): KAGVTQTPRYLIKTRGQQVTLSCSPISGHRSVSWYQQTPGQGLQFLFEYFSETQRNKGNFPGRFSGRQFSNSRSEMNVSTLELGDSALYLCASSSFRDRIYNEQFFGPGTRLTVL.

This clonotype was recorded a few times. CDR3 DNA sequence: TGTGCCAGCAGACCTACTAGCGGGCCTTCCTACGAGCAGTACTTC. Its protein is CASRPTSGPSYEQYF. The chain joins TRBV27 to TRBJ2-7, with TRBD2 matching 9 bases. J gave up 1 base and V 6 bases, and 7 bases lay outside the gene matches. The germline CDR1 and CDR2 sequences are MNHEY and SMNVEV (reference sequence). There are 15 residues in the CDR3.

This sequence joins TRBV4-3 and TRBJ1-5, with 11 bases matching TRBD1. There are 15 residues in the CDR3. The germline V gene encodes CDR1 LGHNA and CDR2 YSLEER. V gave up 0 bases and J gave up 7 bases; unmatched junction bases: 2. CDR3 loop: CASSQDGTGGQPQHF. CDR3 DNA sequence: TGCGCCAGCAGCCAAGACGGGACAGGGGGACAGCCCCAGCATTTT.

CDR3 sequence reads: CASTWTGGGTEAFF. The CDR3 DNA follows: TGTGCCAGCACTTGGACAGGGGGAGGCACTGAAGCTTTCTTT. The chain links TRBV28 to TRBJ1-1, with 10 bases aligning to TRBD1. The CDR3 loop spans 14 amino acids. V dropped 7 bases and J dropped 4; count of bases not matched to a gene: 6. CDR1 is MDHEN and CDR2 is SYDVKM in the germline V gene.

DNA for the CDR3: TGTGCCAGCAGCTCTCAAACTAGGATCCTATCAAATGAGCAGTTCTTC. As protein: CASSSQTRILSNEQFF. This chain uses TRBV11-3 with TRBJ2-1; possibly TRBD2 for D (5 bases). The CDR3 runs 16 residues. The V end was cut by 4 bases, the J end by 7 bases, with 20 bases between. Germline V gene lookup returns CDR1 SGHNT and CDR2 YENEEA.

The genes are TRBV18 and TRBJ1-5; no clear D gene. This CDR3 contains 13 residues. Germline V CDR1 and CDR2: KGHSH, LQKENI. V was pared by 3 bases and J by 9 bases, with 12 bases between. CDR3 loop: CASSPTRSRPQHF. DNA for the CDR3: TGTGCCAGCTCACCGACGAGGTCGCGGCCCCAGCATTTT.

J is TRBJ2-7 and V is TRBV27; 8 nucleotides agree with TRBD2. Germline trimming cut 5 bases from V and 2 bases from J; bases unmatched to any gene: 11. CDR1 and CDR2 (germline): MNHEY, SMNVEV (reference sequence). The CDR3 is 16 amino acids. The CDR3: CASSAGLAGSPYEQYF. The CDR3 nucleotides are TGTGCCAGCAGTGCCGGGCTAGCGGGCAGTCCCTACGAGCAGTACTTC.

For the CDR3, the DNA is TGTGCCAGCAGTTACTCGTACCGATCCTACGAGCAGTACTTC. Its translation is CASSYSYRSYEQYF. This rearrangement joins TRBV6-2 or TRBV6-3 to TRBJ2-7; the D is unclear. V was trimmed by 0 bases and J by 1 base, leaving 7 bases between them. The CDR3 contains 14 residues. CDR1 and CDR2 (germline): MNHEY, SVGEGT.